This T cell receptor (beta chain) was recovered during a study of blood T cell repertoires in COVID-19. CDR3 length: 18 residues. Per germline, CDR1 KGHSY and CDR2 FQNENV. Germline trimming cut 0 bases from V and 2 bases from J; bases unmatched to any gene: 8. Per the original data handling: Nucleated cell number was recorded as an estimate derived from reference gene primer amplification. The data were produced by immunoSEQ multiplex PCR, yet TCRdb's version contains in-frame clones alone and is incomplete. Clone size and the V and J calls come from that table; the DNA yielded D and trimming. This repertoire shows about 410,000 clones, 86% found once; its top ten account for over 1.1%.

The chain has TRBV16 and TRBJ1-5, with 9 bases matching TRBD1. Material: peripheral blood. The receptor was derived from a woman aged 30 to 39 with active or convalescent COVID-19. The CDR3 spells CASSQSGQGNRGNQPQHF. The CDR3 nucleotides read TGTGCCAGCAGCCAATCGGGACAGGGCAATCGGGGCAATCAGCCCCAGCATTTT.